This T cell receptor beta chain was sequenced during a study of CD8+CD57+ T cells in acquired aplastic anemia. Study-wide points: In common between the patients and the controls were twenty-nine CD8+ CDR3 sequences. No significant patient-versus-control difference appeared in CD8+ Simpson's diversity.

TCR beta VDJ and CDR3 were profiled, and genomic DNA was the template. A single record per CDR3 protein comes from TCRdb applying MiXCR to the reads. The sample contains under 200,000 distinct CDR3 sequences, less than 65% of which appear only once. About this clonotype: Its target is not known. The DNA is left out, because the CDR3 cannot be placed on it with certainty; the CDR3 is given as TCRdb lists it.

The CDR3 adds up to 19 amino acids, both ends counted. Germline V gene sequence: CDR1 LNHDA, CDR2 SQIVND (reference sequence). This TCR was recovered from a human donor with severe aplastic anemia or a healthy control (not recorded which). The chain joins TRBV19 to TRBJ2-2. The specimen was sorted CD4+, CD8+, or CD8+CD57+ T cells (not recorded which) from PBMCs. CDR3 protein: CASSMYDLSYEQYFGELFF.